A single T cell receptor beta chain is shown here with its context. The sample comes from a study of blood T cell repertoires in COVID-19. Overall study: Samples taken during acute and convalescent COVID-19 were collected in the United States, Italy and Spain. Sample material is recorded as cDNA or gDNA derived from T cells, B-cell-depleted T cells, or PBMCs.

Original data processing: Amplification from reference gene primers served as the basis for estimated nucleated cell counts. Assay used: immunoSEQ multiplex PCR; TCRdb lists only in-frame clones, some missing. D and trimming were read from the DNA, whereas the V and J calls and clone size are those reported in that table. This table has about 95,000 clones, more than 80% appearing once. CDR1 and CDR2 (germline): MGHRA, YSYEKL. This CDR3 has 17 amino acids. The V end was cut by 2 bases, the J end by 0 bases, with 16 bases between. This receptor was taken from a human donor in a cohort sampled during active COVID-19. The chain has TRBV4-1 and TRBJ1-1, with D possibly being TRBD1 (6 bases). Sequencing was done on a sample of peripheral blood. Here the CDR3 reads CASSQLQGRALNTEAFF. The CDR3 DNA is TGCGCCAGCAGCCAACTGCAGGGGCGGGCATTGAACACTGAAGCTTTCTTT.